Listed here are 28 T cell receptor beta chains from one sample, sequenced in a study of blood T cell repertoires in COVID-19. Clones were sequenced by immunoSEQ multiplex PCR, and TCRdb holds only the in-frame ones, with some missing. The table shows around 100,000 clones, with about 85% occurring only once. The sequencing sample was made of peripheral blood. These receptors were taken from a woman aged 50 to 65 with COVID-19, enrolled during active disease.

This clone was counted between two and nine times. This sequence joins TRBV7-9 and TRBJ1-1; D is uncertain. V gave up 5 bases and J gave up 1 base, with 11 bases separating them. There are 14 residues in the CDR3. In germline, CDR1 is SEHNR, CDR2 FQNEAQ (reference sequence). CDR3 sequence reads: CASSLFGENTEAFF. For the CDR3, the DNA is TGTGCCAGCAGCCTATTCGGGGAGAACACTGAAGCTTTCTTT.

The rearrangement joins TRBV7-3 to TRBJ2-3; 11 bases are a match to TRBD2. V lost 3 bases and J lost 10; bases outside the gene matches: 9. CDR3 length: 15 amino acids. Germline V gene lookup returns CDR1 SGHTA and CDR2 FQGTGA. CDR3 region: CASSLTSGDPYSQYF. CDR3 bases: TGTGCCAGCAGCTTGACTAGCGGGGACCCCTACTCGCAGTATTTT.

This clone was seen a single time. The chain's CDR3 is CASSASGTNKETQYF. The CDR3 region has the DNA TGTGCCAGCAGCGCCTCCGGGACAAACAAAGAGACCCAGTACTTC. The V and J genes are TRBV9 and TRBJ2-5; tentatively, D is TRBD1 (6 bases). Trimming took off 3 bases at V and 3 bases at J, with 15 bases between the two ends. Germline assignment: CDR1 SGDLS and CDR2 YYNGEE. The CDR3 runs to 15 residues. Looking up the rest from reference TRBV9 and TRBJ2-5 gives the full variable domain: DSGVTQTPKHLITATGQRVTLRCSPRSGDLSVYWYQQSLDQGLQFLIQYYNGEERAKGNILERFSAQQFPDLHSELNLSSLELGDSALYFCASSASGTNKETQYFGPGTRLLVL.

In this sample, this clone turned up once. The chain combines TRBV5-4 with TRBJ2-7; D remains ambiguous. This CDR3 is built from 13 residues. The V gene lost 0 bases and the J gene lost 2 bases, with 6 bases spanning the gap. Germline V gene data show CDR1 as SGHNT and CDR2 as YYREEE (reference sequence). CDR3 bases: TGTGCCAGCAGCTTGGGCGGTACCTACGAGCAGTACTTC. Residues: CASSLGGTYEQYF.

V usage is TRBV5-4 and J usage is TRBJ2-1; TRBD1 aligns across 7 bases. The V gene's germline CDR1 is SGHNT and CDR2 YYREEE (reference sequence). This CDR3 contains 15 residues. Germline trimming cut 4 bases from V and 0 bases from J; bases unmatched to any gene: 4. CDR3: CASSMGDSSYNEQFF. The CDR3 bases are TGTGCCAGCAGCATGGGGGACAGCTCCTACAATGAGCAGTTCTTC. Full variable domain (remainder filled in from reference TRBV5-4 and TRBJ2-1): ETGVTQSPTHLIKTRGQQVTLRCSSQSGHNTVSWYQQALGQGPQFIFQYYREEENGRGNFPPRFSGLQFPNYSSELNVNALELDDSALYLCASSMGDSSYNEQFFGPGTRLTVL.

The V and J genes are TRBV7-9 and TRBJ2-7; TRBD2 is a possible D gene (5 bases). The CDR3 sequence is 13 residues long. Germline V gives CDR1 SEHNR, CDR2 FQNEAQ (reference sequence). The V end lost 6 bases, the J end lost 6 bases, and 15 bases lay between the germline ends. This chain's CDR3 is CASRSRDRLEQYF. In DNA, the CDR3 is TGTGCCAGCAGATCCCGGGATCGCCTCGAGCAGTACTTC.

The rearrangement uses TRBV18 and TRBJ1-2; D not resolved. V was clipped by 5 bases and J by 0 bases, with 7 bases between them. This CDR3 has 13 residues. Germline CDR1 is KGHSH and CDR2 is LQKENI. CDR3 protein: CASSNQTNYGYTF. The CDR3 nucleotides read TGTGCCAGCTCAAACCAGACTAACTATGGCTACACCTTC. Drawing the rest from reference TRBV18 and TRBJ1-2, the complete variable domain is NAGVMQNPRHLVRRRGQEARLRCSPMKGHSHVYWYRQLPEEGLKFMVYLQKENIIDESGMPKERFSAEFPKEGPSILRIQQVVRGDSAAYFCASSNQTNYGYTFGSGTRLTVV.

The chain links TRBV7-3 to TRBJ2-7; 7 nucleotides agree with TRBD1. The CDR3 covers 13 residues. The ends lost 3 bases at V and 7 bases at J; junction bases unmatched: 6. Germline values: CDR1 SGHTA, CDR2 FQGTGA. The CDR3 sequence: CASSFRTGGEQYF. CDR3 bases: TGTGCCAGCAGCTTTCGGACAGGCGGGGAGCAGTACTTC.

This clone appeared once. The V call is TRBV4-1, the J call TRBJ2-5; the match to TRBD2 covers 10 bases. V lost 1 base and J lost 5; bases outside the gene matches: 10. From germline, CDR1 is MGHRA and CDR2 YSYEKL. The CDR3 covers 17 residues. This chain's CDR3 is CASSQAGLAGARETQYF. Written as DNA, the CDR3 is TGCGCCAGCAGCCAAGCAGGGCTAGCGGGGGCCCGGGAGACCCAGTACTTC.

V and J are TRBV4-1 and TRBJ2-5; 11 bases match TRBD2. CDR3 size: 18 residues. Germline CDR1 is MGHRA and CDR2 is YSYEKL. V lost 0 bases, J lost 4 bases, and 10 bases stayed unmatched. The CDR3 is CASSQDRGLAGGRETQYF. DNA for the CDR3: TGCGCCAGCAGCCAAGATCGGGGATTAGCGGGGGGGAGAGAGACCCAGTACTTC.

In DNA, the CDR3 is TGTGCCAGCAGCTTAGGGCGGGGGGTCAATGAGCAGTTCTTC. It specifies CASSLGRGVNEQFF. The chain joins TRBV7-2 to TRBJ2-1, with 8 positions matching TRBD2. J lost 6 bases, V lost 1 base, and 2 bases had no gene match. Looked up from germline, CDR1 is SGHTA and CDR2 is FQGNSA. The CDR3 is 14 residues long.

J is TRBJ2-7 and V is TRBV30; the D is unclear. The CDR3 is 13 amino acids. Germline assignment: CDR1 GTSNPN and CDR2 SVGIG (reference sequence). The V and J ends lost 1 base and 0 bases respectively, with 7 bases between them. Written as DNA, the CDR3 is TGTGCCTGGAGTGCAGAGGTCTCCTACGAGCAGTACTTC. Protein sequence: CAWSAEVSYEQYF.

The chain links TRBV7-2 to TRBJ2-2, with 8 bases identical to TRBD1. Germline-derived CDR1 and CDR2 are SGHTA and FQGNSA. The CDR3 consists of 16 residues. The V segment lost 5 bases and the J segment 2 bases; nucleotides outside the gene matches: 7. CDR3 nucleotide sequence: TGTGCCAGCAGCAGGGGGACAGGCTTTAACACCGGGGAGCTGTTTTTT. This encodes CASSRGTGFNTGELFF.

As concerns this clone: This CDR3 is also generated by other DNA sequences in the sample. This rearrangement joins TRBV5-1 to TRBJ1-1, with D unclear. CDR1 is SGHRS and CDR2 is YFSETQ in the germline V gene. The CDR3 is 13 amino acids. V was cut by 0 bases and J by 4 bases, with 7 bases left in between. CDR3 residues: CASSLGGGTEAFF. CDR3 nucleotide sequence: TGCGCCAGCAGCTTGGGAGGCGGCACTGAAGCTTTCTTT.

V is TRBV7-2 and J is TRBJ2-2; TRBD2 agrees at 12 bases. The CDR3 contains 15 residues. V shed 4 bases and J 6 bases; nucleotides not matched to a gene: 3. Germline V gene sequence: CDR1 SGHTA, CDR2 FQGNSA. The CDR3 loop reads CASSSASGGAGELFF. The DNA of the CDR3 is TGTGCCAGCAGCTCGGCTAGCGGGGGGGCCGGGGAGCTGTTTTTT.

The chain couples TRBV3-1 (or the pseudogene TRBV3-2) to TRBJ2-5; 8 bases agree with TRBD1. V was pared by 3 bases and J by 1 base, with 10 bases of the junction left unmatched. In germline, CDR1 is LGHDT, CDR2 YNNKEL (reference sequence). The CDR3 has 17 amino acids. CDR3 residues: CASSHRQAGGLQETQYF. CDR3 in DNA: TGTGCCAGCAGCCACCGACAAGCAGGGGGCCTCCAAGAGACCCAGTACTTC.

The chain has TRBV27 and TRBJ1-1; D may be TRBD1 (6 bases). The CDR3 spans 14 residues. V shed 6 bases and J shed 1 base, with 12 bases lying between them. Germline-derived CDR1 and CDR2 are MNHEY and SMNVEV (reference sequence). This CDR3 reads CASRLDRSNTEAFF. DNA of the CDR3: TGTGCCAGCAGACTAGACAGGTCGAACACTGAAGCTTTCTTT.

This rearrangement joins TRBV18 to TRBJ2-7; perhaps TRBD1 as D (6 bases). The germline V and J ends were trimmed by 1 base and 2 bases, with 9 bases remaining between them. Per germline, CDR1 KGHSH and CDR2 LQKENI. The CDR3 loop spans 14 amino acids. Here the CDR3 reads CASSPRGQPYEQYF. DNA for the CDR3: TGTGCCAGCTCACCACGAGGACAGCCCTACGAGCAGTACTTC.

The chain joins TRBV3-1 (or the pseudogene TRBV3-2) to TRBJ1-5; D is unclear. CDR1 and CDR2 from the germline V gene are LGHDT and YNNKEL (reference sequence). This CDR3 has 15 amino acids. Trimming took off 2 bases at V and 4 bases at J, with 12 bases between the two ends. This CDR3 is CASSQMSQNNQPQHF. For the CDR3, the DNA is TGTGCCAGCAGCCAAATGTCACAGAATAATCAGCCCCAGCATTTT.

This chain joins TRBV5-5 and TRBJ2-1, with TRBD2 matching 12 bases. Trimming removed 4 bases from V and 12 bases from J; junction bases left unmatched: 8. The CDR3 is 14 amino acids. CDR1 and CDR2 from the germline V gene are SGHKS and YYEKEE (reference sequence). DNA of the CDR3: TGTGCCAGCAGCCAACAACAACTAGCGGGGGGGCAGTTCTTC. Its translation is CASSQQQLAGGQFF.

The V call is TRBV3-1 (or the pseudogene TRBV3-2), the J call TRBJ1-6, with D possibly matching TRBD1 (5 bases). This CDR3 comprises 14 residues. Trimming stripped 1 base from V and 9 bases from J, with 10 bases between. Germline V CDR1 and CDR2: LGHDT, YNNKEL (reference sequence). The CDR3 loop is CASSQGRGGSPLHF. In DNA, the CDR3 is TGTGCCAGCAGCCAAGGGAGGGGCGGTTCACCCCTCCACTTT.

CDR3 nucleotide sequence: TGTGCCAGCAGCCAAGACGACAGGCCTGGCTACACCTTC. This sequence encodes CASSQDDRPGYTF. V gene TRBV14 combines with J gene TRBJ1-2; D may be TRBD1 (6 bases). This CDR3 contains 13 residues. With 0 bases removed from V and 7 bases from J, the gap between germline ends came to 9 bases. Germline CDR1 reads SGHDN; CDR2 reads FVKESK.

The V and J genes are TRBV19 and TRBJ2-5, with 11 positions matching TRBD2. The J segment lost 1 base and the V segment lost 1 base, leaving 8 bases of the junction unmatched. CDR3 length: 18 residues. CDR1 is LNHDA and CDR2 is SQIVND in the germline V gene (reference sequence). CDR3 protein: CASSIALAGGSIQETQYF. In nucleotides, the CDR3 is TGTGCCAGTAGTATAGCCCTAGCGGGGGGCTCTATCCAAGAGACCCAGTACTTC.

The chain recombines TRBV29-1 with TRBJ2-3; D is undetermined. V gave up 7 bases and J gave up 0 bases, with 8 bases separating them. The CDR3 extends over 12 amino acids. Germline CDR1 reads SQVTM; CDR2 reads ANQGSEA. The CDR3 region has the DNA TGCAGCGAAACACCTAGCACAGATACGCAGTATTTT. Translated, it gives CSETPSTDTQYF.

The chain recombines TRBV6-5 with TRBJ2-4, with 8 positions matching TRBD1. The trim removed 7 bases at V and 5 bases at J, leaving 7 bases unmatched. CDR3 length: 14 residues. The germline CDR1 and CDR2 sequences are MNHEY and SVGAGI. This CDR3 is CASKPGQVQNIQYF. CDR3 nucleotides: TGTGCCAGCAAACCGGGACAGGTACAAAACATTCAGTACTTC.

The chain combines TRBV5-1 with TRBJ2-2; perhaps TRBD1 as D (6 bases). V lost 6 bases, J lost 2 bases, and 14 bases lay in between. The CDR3 is 15 residues long. The germline CDR1 and CDR2 sequences are SGHRS and YFSETQ. Written as DNA, the CDR3 is TGCGCCAGCACCAGGGGCAGCTTAAACACCGGGGAGCTGTTTTTT. Translating gives CASTRGSLNTGELFF.

The count of this clone is one. The V gene is TRBV2, the J gene TRBJ2-1; 10 nucleotides agree with TRBD2. The germline V gene has CDR1 SNHLY and CDR2 FYNNEI. V was pared by 8 bases and J by 9 bases, with 10 bases of the junction left unmatched. The CDR3 is 14 residues long. The CDR3 DNA is TGTGCCAGCCGAGTAGCGGGGGGTTCTGGTGAGCAGTTCTTC. The encoded protein is CASRVAGGSGEQFF. Looking up the rest from reference TRBV2 and TRBJ2-1 gives the full variable domain: EPEVTQTPSHQVTQMGQEVILRCVPISNHLYFYWYRQILGQKVEFLVSFYNNEISEKSEIFDDQFSVERPDGSNFTLKIRSTKLEDSAMYFCASRVAGGSGEQFFGPGTRLTVL.

V and J are TRBV2 and TRBJ2-3; 8 nucleotides align to TRBD2. The V and J ends lost 8 bases and 5 bases, in that order; junction bases with no gene match: 6. The CDR3 contains 13 residues. Per germline, CDR1 SNHLY and CDR2 FYNNEI. The CDR3 coding sequence is TGTGCCAGCTCCCGGGGGGGCAGAGATACGCAGTATTTT. Amino acid sequence: CASSRGGRDTQYF.